This entry lists 6 T cell receptor beta chains sequenced from one sample in a study of early T cells in non-severe SARS-CoV-2 infection. TCRdb fed the 5' RACE reads into MiXCR, producing one record per CDR3 protein. Of tens of thousands of distinct CDR3 sequences listed, approximately 14% were seen once; the top ten hold under 7.5%. Specimen: whole blood. These receptors came from an adult who was a healthcare worker with PCR-confirmed SARS-CoV-2 infection or an uninfected control (not recorded which).

In this sample, this clonotype turned up a few times. The chain joins TRBV28 to TRBJ2-6; maybe TRBD1 (7 bases). The CDR3 is 17 amino acids. Trimming removed 4 bases at V and 2 bases at J, with 15 bases between. Germline CDR1 MDHEN, CDR2 SYDVKM. The CDR3 spells CASSSSTGRTGANVLTF. In DNA form, the CDR3 reads TGTGCCAGCAGTTCATCGACAGGGAGGACTGGGGCCAACGTCCTGACTTTC.

The table lists this clonotype with a few counts. The chain combines TRBV3-1 with TRBJ1-1; no clear D. The CDR3 is made up of 14 amino acids. V lost 4 bases and J 0 bases, leaving 9 bases between the germline ends. Germline V CDR1 and CDR2: LGHDT, YNNKEL (reference sequence). Here the CDR3 reads CASSPGPVNTEAFF. CDR3 coding DNA: TGTGCCAGCAGCCCAGGCCCGGTGAACACTGAAGCTTTCTTT. The full variable domain, completed using reference TRBV3-1 and TRBJ1-1, is DTAVSQTPKYLVTQMGNDKSIKCEQNLGHDTMYWYKQDSKKFLKIMFSYNNKELIINETVPNRFSPKSPDKAHLNLHINSLELGDSAVYFCASSPGPVNTEAFFGQGTRLTVV.

The chain links TRBV5-1 to TRBJ1-2; the D is unclear. Trimming cost V 1 base and J 4 bases, with 11 bases left between them. This CDR3 comprises 14 residues. Germline CDR1 SGHRS, CDR2 YFSETQ. CDR3 sequence reads: CASSLRGPTYGYTF. CDR3 in DNA: TGCGCCAGCAGCTTGAGAGGCCCGACCTATGGCTACACCTTC.

This clonotype has more than one count but fewer than ten. The chain uses TRBV6-2 or TRBV6-3 and TRBJ2-3; TRBD2 matches 14 bases. The CDR3 covers 17 residues. V gave up 2 bases and J gave up 9 bases; unmatched junction bases: 10. Germline V gene lookup returns CDR1 MNHEY and CDR2 SVGEGT. CDR3 DNA: TGTGCCAGCAGTTACATGGGACTAGCGGGGGTCGGCCTAACGCAGTATTTT. It translates to CASSYMGLAGVGLTQYF.

This clonotype was counted at least ten times. CDR3 bases: TGTGCCAGCAGGCCAGCCGGGACAGGGGATAATTCACCCCTCCACTTT. Translation gives CASRPAGTGDNSPLHF. The gene calls are TRBV27 and TRBJ1-6; 10 positions agree with TRBD1. The junction had 7 bases not matched to a gene; V was cut back by 6 bases and J by 5 bases. This CDR3 has 16 residues. Per the germline V gene, CDR1 is MNHEY and CDR2 is SMNVEV (reference sequence).

A few counts support this clonotype. J is TRBJ1-1 and V is TRBV28; D uncertain. The CDR3 runs to 13 residues. Germline V lookup: CDR1 MDHEN, CDR2 SYDVKM. Trimming took off 6 bases at V and 11 bases at J, with 19 bases between the two ends. The CDR3 loop is CASSRRTYDRAFF. CDR3 nucleotides: TGTGCCAGCAGCCGCCGCACGTACGATCGGGCTTTCTTT.